This T cell receptor (beta chain) is drawn from a study of shared T cell receptors in the human thymus. Data came from immunoSEQ multiplex PCR; TCRdb stores just in-frame clones and leaves some out. This table has hundreds of thousands of clones, 95% appearing once. CDR3 length equals 11 residues. Germline assignment: CDR1 DFQATT and CDR2 SNEGSKA (reference sequence). V was shortened by 1 base and J by 10 bases, with 10 bases between the two germline ends. The origin of this receptor is a human donor. V gene TRBV20-1 combines with J gene TRBJ1-1; no clear D. Sequenced material: thymocytes. The CDR3 nucleotides read TGCAGTGCTAGAGGTGCCATCCCAGCTTTCTTT. Translated, it gives CSARGAIPAFF.